Following are 27 T cell receptor beta chains from one sample sequenced in a study of blood T cell repertoires in COVID-19. TCRdb's copy holds only in-frame clones and misses some; the assay was immunoSEQ multiplex PCR. The table shows roughly 200,000 clones, with about 75% occurring only once. Specimen: peripheral blood. The receptor set was obtained from a woman in her 50s with active or convalescent COVID-19.

V and J are TRBV25-1 and TRBJ2-2; possibly TRBD2 for D (7 bases). The CDR3 is 15 amino acids. CDR1 and CDR2 from the germline V gene are MGHDK and SYGVNS. V dropped 6 bases and J dropped 3 bases, with 14 bases sitting between them. CDR3 sequence reads: CASSLRGADTGELFF. In DNA, the CDR3 is TGTGCCAGCAGCCTACGGGGGGCGGACACCGGGGAGCTGTTTTTT.

This clone occurred many times. This rearrangement joins TRBV19 to TRBJ2-4; 10 positions agree with TRBD2. This CDR3 is built from 13 residues. From germline, CDR1 is LNHDA and CDR2 SQIVND (reference sequence). Trimming at V came to 7 bases and at J to 6 bases, leaving 3 bases not matched to a gene. The CDR3 loop reads CASKERGGNIQYF. The CDR3 DNA sequence: TGTGCCAGTAAGGAGCGGGGGGGAAACATTCAGTACTTC. The whole variable domain, remainder taken from reference TRBV19 and TRBJ2-4, is DGGITQSPKYLFRKEGQNVTLSCEQNLNHDAMYWYRQDPGQGLRLIYYSQIVNDFQKGDIAEGYSVSREKKESFPLTVTSAQKNPTAFYLCASKERGGNIQYFGAGTRLSVL.

The rearrangement joins TRBV7-2 to TRBJ2-5; no firm D call. This CDR3 is built from 15 residues. The V and J ends lost 1 base and 2 bases respectively, with 11 bases between them. Germline V CDR1 and CDR2: SGHTA, FQGNSA. Here the CDR3 DNA reads TGTGCCAGCAGCTTAGTGGCTAGGCGACAAGAGACCCAGTACTTC. Amino acids: CASSLVARRQETQYF.

This chain links TRBV5-1 with TRBJ2-7; TRBD2 matches at 10 bases. This CDR3 is built from 16 residues. Germline CDR1 SGHRS, CDR2 YFSETQ. Germline trimming cut 0 bases from V and 0 bases from J; bases unmatched to any gene: 3. The CDR3 region is CASSLVPSGSSYEQYF. CDR3 in DNA: TGCGCCAGCAGCTTGGTCCCTAGCGGGAGCTCCTACGAGCAGTACTTC. Combining the CDR3 with reference TRBV5-1 and TRBJ2-7 gives the whole variable domain KAGVTQTPRYLIKTRGQQVTLSCSPISGHRSVSWYQQTPGQGLQFLFEYFSETQRNKGNFPGRFSGRQFSNSRSEMNVSTLELGDSALYLCASSLVPSGSSYEQYFGPGTRLTVT.

The V call is TRBV6-5, the J call TRBJ1-1, with TRBD1 matching over 8 bases. CDR3 length equals 14 residues. The J segment lost 5 bases and the V segment lost 2 bases, leaving 4 bases of the junction unmatched. Germline V gives CDR1 MNHEY, CDR2 SVGAGI. CDR3 sequence (DNA): TGTGCCAGCAGTTACCTGGACAGGGTGACTGAAGCTTTCTTT. Translating gives CASSYLDRVTEAFF.

The sample holds a few counts of this clone. V gene TRBV28 combines with J gene TRBJ1-5, with 9 bases that match TRBD1. The CDR3 loop spans 18 amino acids. Per the germline V gene, CDR1 is MDHEN and CDR2 is SYDVKM. V lost 8 bases to trimming and J lost 2 bases; unmatched junction nucleotides: 16. CDR3 sequence: CASASPGQGVVGNQPQHF. CDR3 nucleotides: TGTGCCAGCGCCTCTCCGGGACAGGGTGTAGTCGGCAATCAGCCCCAGCATTTT.

The chain couples TRBV7-2 to TRBJ1-2, with D perhaps TRBD1 (5 bases). The germline CDR1 and CDR2 sequences are SGHTA and FQGNSA. There are 15 residues in the CDR3. The V end lost 8 bases, the J end lost 1 base, and 17 bases lay between the germline ends. CDR3 nucleotide sequence: TGTGCCAGCGACCTGGGGGGTCCCAGTAACTATGGCTACACCTTC. It codes for CASDLGGPSNYGYTF. Complete variable domain (other parts from reference TRBV7-2 and TRBJ1-2): GAGVSQSPSNKVTEKGKDVELRCDPISGHTALYWYRQSLGQGLEFLIYFQGNSAPDKSGLPSDRFSAERTGGSVSTLTIQRTQQEDSAVYLCASDLGGPSNYGYTFGSGTRLTVV.

This chain uses TRBV6-5 with TRBJ1-2; 8 nucleotides agree with TRBD1. V was clipped by 2 bases and J by 3 bases; unmatched bases: 8. Germline V gene data show CDR1 as MNHEY and CDR2 as SVGAGI. CDR3 length: 16 residues. The CDR3 bases are TGTGCCAGCAGTTACACCACAGGGGGGGCACACTATGGCTACACCTTC. Its translation is CASSYTTGGAHYGYTF.

As to this clone: The sample contains more than one DNA sequence encoding this CDR3. The rearrangement links TRBV18 to TRBJ1-2, with D perhaps matching TRBD1 (6 bases). Germline CDR1 and CDR2: KGHSH and LQKENI. The V end lost 3 bases, the J end lost 3 bases, and 8 bases lay between the germline ends. The CDR3 is 13 residues long. CDR3 in amino acids: CASSPDSYYGYTF. For the CDR3, the DNA is TGTGCCAGCTCACCGGACAGCTACTATGGCTACACCTTC.

The chain's CDR3 is CASTPHGSYEQYF. The CDR3 DNA reads as TGTGCCAGCACCCCCCACGGCTCCTACGAGCAGTACTTC. The chain combines TRBV6-6 with TRBJ2-7; D remains ambiguous. CDR1 is MNHNY and CDR2 is SVGAGI in the germline V gene (reference sequence). This CDR3 is built from 13 residues. The V end lost 7 bases, the J end lost 0 bases, and 10 bases lay between the germline ends.

This clone was detected a few times. The chain couples TRBV5-1 to TRBJ1-1; 7 nucleotides match TRBD1. Germline values: CDR1 SGHRS, CDR2 YFSETQ. Trimming removed 4 bases from V and 6 bases from J; junction bases left unmatched: 6. The CDR3 consists of 13 residues. CDR3 in DNA: TGCGCCAGCAGCAAGGGACAGACGTCTGAAGCTTTCTTT. Protein product: CASSKGQTSEAFF.

V is TRBV11-3 and J is TRBJ2-2, with 9 bases identical to TRBD1. V lost 5 bases to trimming and J lost 0 bases; unmatched junction nucleotides: 4. CDR3 size: 16 residues. The germline gives CDR1 SGHNT, CDR2 YENEEA. As DNA, the CDR3 is TGTGCCAGCAGCCTCGGACAGGGGACGAACACCGGGGAGCTGTTTTTT. The encoded protein is CASSLGQGTNTGELFF.

This chain joins TRBV6-6 and TRBJ1-5, with D perhaps matching TRBD1 (5 bases). Germline CDR1 and CDR2: MNHNY and SVGAGI (reference sequence). The V end was cut by 8 bases, the J end by 6 bases, with 17 bases between. The CDR3 runs 14 residues. The CDR3 spells CASSPGGRSQPQHF. CDR3 bases: TGTGCCAGCTCCCCGGGGGGTCGAAGTCAGCCCCAGCATTTT.

V usage is TRBV14 and J usage is TRBJ1-2; no clear D gene. Per the germline V gene, CDR1 is SGHDN and CDR2 is FVKESK. Trimming shortened V by 4 bases and J by 0 bases, and 12 bases separated the two germline ends. The CDR3 is made up of 15 amino acids. Here the CDR3 reads CASSPLAGSNYGYTF. The CDR3 bases are TGTGCCAGCAGCCCTCTCGCGGGATCTAACTATGGCTACACCTTC.

This clone turned up a few times. V usage is TRBV2 and J usage is TRBJ2-3, with 12 bases matching TRBD2. The V gene's germline CDR1 is SNHLY and CDR2 FYNNEI. With V trimmed by 2 bases and J by 4 bases, 1 base remained unmatched. The CDR3 consists of 15 residues. The CDR3 DNA sequence: TGTGCCAGCAGTGAAAGACTAGCGGGAGCAGATACGCAGTATTTT. Protein: CASSERLAGADTQYF.

V usage is TRBV18 and J usage is TRBJ2-2, with D possibly being TRBD1 (5 bases). Germline CDR1 and CDR2: KGHSH and LQKENI. The V end lost 4 bases, the J end lost 4 bases, and 13 bases lay between the germline ends. This CDR3 is built from 15 residues. The CDR3 loop is CASSHVPGITGELFF. The CDR3 nucleotides read TGTGCCAGCTCACATGTCCCAGGGATCACCGGGGAGCTGTTTTTT.

This chain joins TRBV6-2 or TRBV6-3 and TRBJ2-5, with 8 bases identical to TRBD1. Unmatched junction bases numbered 6, after V lost 6 bases and J lost 0 bases. The CDR3 totals 15 residues. From germline, CDR1 is MNHEY and CDR2 SVGEGT. The CDR3 loop reads CASSLGQAYQETQYF. CDR3 DNA sequence: TGTGCCAGCAGCCTGGGACAGGCCTACCAAGAGACCCAGTACTTC.

The CDR3 loop reads CASSQTGPTVGALHF. The DNA for the CDR3 is TGTGCCAGCAGCCAAACAGGCCCCACGGTTGGAGCCCTCCACTTT. The chain combines TRBV16 with TRBJ1-6; possibly TRBD1 for D (5 bases). The germline V and J ends were trimmed by 2 bases and 14 bases, with 19 bases remaining between them. Looked up from germline, CDR1 is KGHSY and CDR2 is FQNENV. This CDR3 has 15 residues.

This chain joins TRBV2 and TRBJ2-5, with 7 bases identical to TRBD1. Germline V CDR1 and CDR2: SNHLY, FYNNEI. V lost 6 bases, J lost 1 base, and 5 bases stayed unmatched. CDR3 length: 14 amino acids. The CDR3 coding sequence is TGTGCCAGCAGAGACAGGGCAGGCCAAGAGACCCAGTACTTC. Translating gives CASRDRAGQETQYF.

This clone has only a few counts. The genes are TRBV7-2 and TRBJ1-2; 7 positions agree with TRBD1. The CDR3 loop spans 13 amino acids. V lost 3 bases, J lost 6 bases, and 4 bases stayed unmatched. The germline gives CDR1 SGHTA, CDR2 FQGNSA. Here the CDR3 DNA reads TGTGCCAGCAGCTTCACAGGGGTGGATGGCTACACCTTC. This gives the protein CASSFTGVDGYTF.

The J gene is TRBJ1-6, the V gene TRBV6-6; D might be TRBD1 (6 bases). CDR3 size: 16 residues. Trimming shortened V by 8 bases and J by 4 bases, and 18 bases separated the two germline ends. The germline V gene encodes CDR1 MNHNY and CDR2 SVGAGI (reference sequence). Here the CDR3 DNA reads TGTGCCAGCCGATCCCCCCAGGGGTTTTATAATTCACCCCTCCACTTT. Translated: CASRSPQGFYNSPLHF.

J is TRBJ2-3 and V is TRBV19, with 9 bases matching TRBD2. The CDR3 is made up of 16 amino acids. Losses at the gene ends were 6 bases for V and 6 bases for J; bases not matched to a gene: 13. CDR1 is LNHDA, CDR2 SQIVND, per germline (reference sequence). CDR3 sequence (DNA): TGTGCCAGTAGCCGTTGGGTAGCGGGAGAGGCTGATACGCAGTATTTT. It encodes CASSRWVAGEADTQYF.

This chain links TRBV5-4 with TRBJ2-1; TRBD2 is a possible D gene (7 bases). The V end was cut by 3 bases, the J end by 1 base, with 11 bases between. Germline CDR1 SGHNT, CDR2 YYREEE (reference sequence). The CDR3 length is 15 residues. The CDR3 protein is CASSSAGASYNEQFF. The CDR3 DNA reads TGTGCCAGCAGCTCCGCGGGGGCTTCCTACAATGAGCAGTTCTTC.

This clone came up once. The chain recombines TRBV6-6 with TRBJ1-2, with D unresolved. V dropped 2 bases and J dropped 8 bases, with 6 bases sitting between them. Germline values: CDR1 MNHNY, CDR2 SVGAGI (reference sequence). The CDR3 runs 11 residues. The DNA for the CDR3 is TGTGCCAGCAGTTACGCGGAAGGCTACACCTTC. It translates to CASSYAEGYTF.

In regard to this clone: This may come from a read error, since a much larger clone is one base off. In this CDR3 the conserved last residue, phenylalanine or tryptophan, is missing, so a read error is likely. The rearrangement links TRBV24-1 to TRBJ1-1; 9 bases align to TRBD1. Looked up from germline, CDR1 is KGHDR and CDR2 is SFDVKD. Losses at the gene ends were 0 bases for V and 3 bases for J; bases not matched to a gene: 7. The CDR3 totals 17 residues. The CDR3 bases are TGTGCCACCAGTGATTTGAAGGACAGGGGAGGTTACACTGAAGCTTTCTGT. This encodes CATSDLKDRGGYTEAFC.

CDR3 DNA: TGTGCCAGCAGTCCCACAGGGCAGGAAAAACTGTTTTTT. Its translation is CASSPTGQEKLFF. V and J are TRBV2 and TRBJ1-4; weak D call: TRBD1 (6 bases). CDR3 length equals 13 residues. CDR1 and CDR2 (germline): SNHLY, FYNNEI. Trimming took off 5 bases at V and 8 bases at J, with 12 bases between the two ends.

This chain links TRBV3-1 (or the pseudogene TRBV3-2) with TRBJ1-1; the D gene is possibly TRBD1 (5 bases). This CDR3 region has 16 residues. V lost 0 bases to trimming and J lost 3 bases, with 14 bases between them. Germline V gene data show CDR1 as LGHDT and CDR2 as YNNKEL (reference sequence). CDR3 nucleotides: TGTGCCAGCAGCCAAGATCAGGGCGGGATTTACACTGAAGCTTTCTTT. This codes for CASSQDQGGIYTEAFF.